The present TCR beta chain was sequenced within a study of blood T cell repertoires in COVID-19. Background on the study: Acute-phase and convalescent COVID-19 samples originated in the United States, Italy and Spain. Sample material is recorded as cDNA or gDNA derived from T cells, B-cell-depleted T cells, or PBMCs.

The V gene lost 2 bases and the J gene lost 6 bases, with 8 bases spanning the gap. CDR3 length: 14 amino acids. From germline, CDR1 is MNHEY and CDR2 SVGEGT. Per the original data handling: Scientists estimated how many nucleated cells there were by amplifying reference gene primers. Profiling relied on immunoSEQ multiplex PCR, and the TCRdb table lists in-frame clones only, not all of them. Clone size and V and J calls were adopted from that table, with D and trimming inferred from the DNA. The sample carries 120,000 to 150,000 clones, approximately 80% recorded once. The receptor was derived from a man aged 55 to 69 with active or convalescent COVID-19. Sequences were obtained from peripheral blood. The gene calls are TRBV6-2 or TRBV6-3 and TRBJ1-6, with D unresolved. The CDR3 protein is CASSYGQINSPLHF. CDR3 sequence (DNA): TGTGCCAGCAGTTACGGGCAGATTAATTCACCCCTCCACTTT.